This passage covers 20 T cell receptor beta chains from one sample sequenced in a study of T cell responses to AZD1222 COVID-19 vaccine. Only in-frame clones appear in the TCRdb table, and some are missing; sequencing was by immunoSEQ multiplex PCR. The repertoire includes fewer than 200,000 clones, 90% of them detected once, and 5% to 7% sits in the top ten. This specimen was peripheral blood, taken on day 0 of AZD1222 vaccination. All receptors come from an adult in good health.

The V gene is TRBV6-5, the J gene TRBJ2-7; 11 bases are a match to TRBD1. Looked up from germline, CDR1 is MNHEY and CDR2 is SVGAGI. The V gene end was trimmed by 6 bases and the J gene end by 4 bases; junction bases not matched to a gene: 8. The CDR3 is 15 amino acids. The CDR3 nucleotides are TGTGCCAGCAGATCCGGGACAGGGGGTTCGTACGAGCAGTACTTC. This gives the protein CASRSGTGGSYEQYF.

This chain links TRBV10-3 with TRBJ2-2, with D maybe TRBD2 (5 bases). Germline V gives CDR1 ENHRY, CDR2 SYGVKD. CDR3 length: 15 residues. The V end lost 8 bases, the J end lost 5 bases, and 18 bases lay between the germline ends. In nucleotides, the CDR3 is TGTGCCATCCGGGGAGAGGCCCCCACGACCGGGGAGCTGTTTTTT. Protein sequence: CAIRGEAPTTGELFF.

The J gene is TRBJ2-7, the V gene TRBV30; D remains unclear. The CDR3 spans 11 residues. The ends were cut back, 0 bases at V and 2 bases at J, with 2 bases in the middle. From germline, CDR1 is GTSNPN and CDR2 SVGIG (reference sequence). The CDR3 coding sequence is TGTGCCTGGAGTGTGGCCTACGAGCAGTACTTC. Translation: CAWSVAYEQYF.

V usage is TRBV5-1 and J usage is TRBJ1-4, with 7 bases lining up with TRBD1. CDR1 and CDR2 from the germline V gene are SGHRS and YFSETQ. The V and J ends lost 0 bases and 17 bases, in that order; junction bases with no gene match: 10. The CDR3 contains 13 residues. CDR3 in amino acids: CASSLEGGTERFF. The CDR3 DNA sequence: TGCGCCAGCAGCTTGGAGGGGGGGACAGAGAGATTTTTT.

The chain is built from TRBV7-2 and TRBJ2-1; the match to TRBD2 covers 9 bases. This CDR3 has 15 residues. CDR1 is SGHTA, CDR2 FQGNSA, per germline. V shed 5 bases and J 0 bases; nucleotides not matched to a gene: 2. CDR3 in amino acids: CASSQAGGSYNEQFF. Written as DNA, the CDR3 is TGTGCCAGCAGCCAAGCGGGAGGCTCCTACAATGAGCAGTTCTTC.

The chain links TRBV20-1 to TRBJ1-2, with D perhaps TRBD1 (6 bases). This CDR3 region has 10 residues. V lost 2 bases and J 8 bases, leaving 6 bases between the germline ends. Per the germline V gene, CDR1 is DFQATT and CDR2 is SNEGSKA (reference sequence). CDR3 nucleotide sequence: TGCAGTGCTAGACAGGGGGGCTACACCTTC. This gives the protein CSARQGGYTF.

The genes are TRBV27 and TRBJ1-1, with D possibly matching TRBD1 (6 bases). V was cut by 4 bases and J by 5 bases, with 14 bases left in between. CDR3 size: 14 residues. The germline CDR1 and CDR2 sequences are MNHEY and SMNVEV (reference sequence). The CDR3 reads CASSSQGLGTEAFF. The CDR3 DNA reads as TGTGCCAGCAGTTCTCAGGGGCTGGGAACTGAAGCTTTCTTT.

This chain connects TRBV19 to TRBJ1-5, with unresolved D. Germline V gene sequence: CDR1 LNHDA, CDR2 SQIVND (reference sequence). This CDR3 is 14 amino acids long. V was trimmed by 1 base and J by 7 bases, leaving 11 bases between them. DNA of the CDR3: TGTGCCAGTAGTATAGTTGAGATAGGGCAGCCCCAGCATTTT. This translates into CASSIVEIGQPQHF.

The V gene is TRBV28, the J gene TRBJ2-7; TRBD2 is a possible D gene (5 bases). Germline loops: CDR1 MDHEN, CDR2 SYDVKM. V dropped 5 bases and J dropped 3 bases, with 14 bases sitting between them. This CDR3 has 14 amino acids. CDR3 amino acids: CASSGGGFFYEQYF. CDR3 nucleotides: TGTGCCAGCAGTGGCGGAGGCTTTTTCTACGAGCAGTACTTC.

The chain has TRBV18 and TRBJ2-7; the D call may be TRBD1 or TRBD2 (5 bases each). The V end lost 1 base, the J end lost 5 bases, and 12 bases lay between the germline ends. CDR3 size: 14 residues. Germline lookup yields CDR1 KGHSH and CDR2 LQKENI. The CDR3: CASSPRREQDEQYF. In DNA, the CDR3 is TGTGCCAGCTCACCACGACGGGAACAGGACGAGCAGTACTTC.

This chain uses TRBV7-9 with TRBJ2-3, with a weak D call TRBD2 (6 bases). Deletions cut 6 bases from V and 3 bases from J, with 16 bases between. The CDR3 runs 15 residues. Germline V gene data show CDR1 as SEHNR and CDR2 as FQNEAQ (reference sequence). CDR3 coding DNA: TGTGCCAGCAGTCGGGACTCTGCCACAACAGATACGCAGTATTTT. Protein product: CASSRDSATTDTQYF.

The chain uses TRBV6-2 or TRBV6-3 and TRBJ2-5; no reliable D call. CDR1 and CDR2 (germline): MNHEY, SVGEGT. V was clipped by 2 bases and J by 9 bases, with 13 bases between them. The length of the CDR3 is 13 residues. The CDR3 region is CASSYDGTWAQYF. The CDR3 bases are TGTGCCAGCAGTTACGATGGAACTTGGGCCCAGTACTTC.

CDR3 nucleotides: TGCGCCAGCAGCTTGCCGGGAGCCTACGAGCAGTACTTC. Encoded protein: CASSLPGAYEQYF. V and J are TRBV5-1 and TRBJ2-7, with D tentatively TRBD2 (6 bases). Germline loops: CDR1 SGHRS, CDR2 YFSETQ. The CDR3 is 13 residues long. Trimming left V 1 base short and J 2 bases short, with 7 bases between. The full variable domain, completed using reference TRBV5-1 and TRBJ2-7, is KAGVTQTPRYLIKTRGQQVTLSCSPISGHRSVSWYQQTPGQGLQFLFEYFSETQRNKGNFPGRFSGRQFSNSRSEMNVSTLELGDSALYLCASSLPGAYEQYFGPGTRLTVT.

This sequence joins TRBV6-5 and TRBJ2-1, with D hard to call. Trimming removed 5 bases from V and 4 bases from J, with 12 bases in between. Germline assignment: CDR1 MNHEY and CDR2 SVGAGI. This CDR3 is built from 14 residues. This CDR3 reads CASSQKVGYNEQFF. CDR3 bases: TGTGCCAGCAGTCAGAAGGTGGGGTACAATGAGCAGTTCTTC.

V is TRBV6-6 and J is TRBJ1-5; the match to TRBD1 covers 8 bases. V trimming: 1 base; J trimming: 7 bases; junction bases outside the gene matches: 9. Germline V gene lookup returns CDR1 MNHNY and CDR2 SVGAGI (reference sequence). This CDR3 has 16 amino acids. The CDR3 loop is CASSYYLTGGGQPQHF. The CDR3 DNA reads TGTGCCAGCAGTTACTATCTAACAGGGGGAGGACAGCCCCAGCATTTT.

This clone has a single count. V usage is TRBV6-1 and J usage is TRBJ2-7; TRBD2 agrees at 10 bases. The CDR3 is 16 residues long. Per the germline V gene, CDR1 is MNHNS and CDR2 is SASEGT. The V segment lost 2 bases and the J segment 9 bases; nucleotides outside the gene matches: 13. The CDR3 loop reads CASSEPRLAGGRVQYF. The CDR3 DNA sequence: TGTGCCAGCAGTGAACCCCGACTAGCGGGCGGTAGGGTGCAGTACTTC.

The chain uses TRBV4-3 and TRBJ1-4; TRBD1 is a possible D gene (6 bases). The CDR3 runs to 15 residues. The ends were cut back, 1 base at V and 5 bases at J, with 11 bases in the middle. In germline, CDR1 is LGHNA, CDR2 YSLEER. In nucleotides, the CDR3 is TGCGCCAGCAGCCAAGCACAGGGTCGGAATGAAAAACTGTTTTTT. Translated: CASSQAQGRNEKLFF.

The V gene is TRBV19, the J gene TRBJ2-1, with 8 nucleotides matching TRBD1. CDR3 length: 18 residues. Looked up from germline, CDR1 is LNHDA and CDR2 is SQIVND (reference sequence). With 5 bases clipped from V and 7 bases from J, the junction kept 19 bases outside the gene matches. CDR3 sequence reads: CASSSRRDRWNARNEQFF. For the CDR3, the DNA is TGTGCCAGTAGTTCCCGGAGGGACAGGTGGAACGCGAGGAATGAGCAGTTCTTC. The variable domain in full, completed from reference TRBV19 and TRBJ2-1, reads DGGITQSPKYLFRKEGQNVTLSCEQNLNHDAMYWYRQDPGQGLRLIYYSQIVNDFQKGDIAEGYSVSREKKESFPLTVTSAQKNPTAFYLCASSSRRDRWNARNEQFFGPGTRLTVL.

CDR3 region: CASSQVQGPVSGANVLTF. In DNA form, the CDR3 reads TGCGCCAGCAGCCAAGTCCAGGGGCCCGTCTCTGGGGCCAACGTCCTGACTTTC. J is TRBJ2-6 and V is TRBV4-1, with D maybe TRBD1 (6 bases). V lost 1 base and J lost 0, with 13 bases in between. The germline V gene has CDR1 MGHRA and CDR2 YSYEKL. This CDR3 spans 18 amino acids.

V and J are TRBV19 and TRBJ2-1; no firm D call. Germline CDR1 reads LNHDA; CDR2 reads SQIVND (reference sequence). With 5 bases removed from V and 9 bases from J, the gap between germline ends came to 14 bases. The CDR3 runs to 13 residues. CDR3 sequence: CASSRTGRSEQFF. CDR3 DNA sequence: TGTGCCAGTAGTCGTACTGGGCGCAGTGAGCAGTTCTTC.